Below, 25 T cell receptor beta chains from the same sample are listed, as sequenced in a study of cytomegalovirus exposure and HLA in healthy donors. 60 Vbeta and 13 Jbeta primers were used in PCR. Profiling relied on immunoSEQ multiplex PCR, and the TCRdb table lists in-frame clones only, not all of them. The table lists under 200,000 clones, more than 65% of them singletons. Sequenced: PBMCs. The source of these receptors is a woman aged 40 to 55 in good health and CMV-seropositive.

The chain joins TRBV6-1 to TRBJ1-3; TRBD1 is a possible D gene (6 bases). The length of the CDR3 is 14 residues. Trimming shortened V by 1 base and J by 2 bases, and 6 bases separated the two germline ends. Germline-derived CDR1 and CDR2 are MNHNS and SASEGT. The CDR3 DNA reads as TGTGCCAGCAGTGAAGGGGGGCCTGGAAACACCATATATTTT. The encoded protein is CASSEGGPGNTIYF.

This clone has a count of ten or more. The chain couples TRBV6-5 to TRBJ2-7, with 7 bases matching TRBD1. CDR3 size: 15 residues. Germline V gene data show CDR1 as MNHEY and CDR2 as SVGAGI. With V trimmed by 0 bases and J by 5 bases, 7 bases remained unmatched. The CDR3 nucleotides read TGTGCCAGCAGTTACTCGAGAGGGGGCGGCAACGAGCAGTACTTC. Encoded protein: CASSYSRGGGNEQYF.

This chain uses TRBV19 with TRBJ2-3; 8 bases line up with TRBD1. CDR3 length: 15 residues. The germline gives CDR1 LNHDA, CDR2 SQIVND (reference sequence). V gave up 3 bases and J gave up 5 bases; unmatched junction bases: 7. The CDR3: CASSMDRVGGDTQYF. In DNA, the CDR3 is TGTGCCAGTAGTATGGACAGGGTGGGGGGAGATACGCAGTATTTT.

The rearrangement joins TRBV11-3 to TRBJ2-7, with D unresolved. Germline V gives CDR1 SGHNT, CDR2 YENEEA. Trimming shortened V by 5 bases and J by 2 bases, and 13 bases separated the two germline ends. This CDR3 has 14 residues. The CDR3 nucleotides are TGTGCCAGCAGCCAGGCAAGTTCTCCCTACGAGCAGTACTTC. Protein product: CASSQASSPYEQYF.

CDR3 residues: CASSPGTGIYEQYF. For the CDR3, the DNA is TGTGCCAGCAGCCCCGGGACAGGCATATACGAGCAGTACTTC. This sequence joins TRBV6-5 and TRBJ2-7; 8 nucleotides agree with TRBD1. V shed 6 bases, J shed 4 bases, and the junction held 8 bases outside the gene matches. Germline V gene lookup returns CDR1 MNHEY and CDR2 SVGAGI. The CDR3 has 14 residues.

This clone occurred a few times. V is TRBV19 and J is TRBJ1-5, with 7 bases fitting TRBD1. This CDR3 comprises 15 residues. The germline V gene has CDR1 LNHDA and CDR2 SQIVND (reference sequence). The ends lost 5 bases at V and 7 bases at J; junction bases unmatched: 11. CDR3 loop: CASSAGGKLVQPQHF. In DNA form, the CDR3 reads TGTGCCAGTAGTGCAGGGGGGAAACTAGTCCAGCCCCAGCATTTT.

The count of this clone is one. The rearrangement links TRBV21-1 to TRBJ2-3; the DNA was not used to check the table's D call, TRBD2. TRBV21-1 is a pseudogene locus. The CDR3 length is 16 residues. The CDR3 DNA follows: TGTGCCAGCAGCAAAGATCCGCGGGGGAACACAGATACGCAGTATTTT. Amino acid sequence: CASSKDPRGNTDTQYF.

This clone was observed a few times. The genes are TRBV6-5 and TRBJ1-1; D is uncertain. The CDR3 extends over 14 amino acids. Trimming took off 1 base at V and 5 bases at J, with 11 bases between the two ends. Looked up from germline, CDR1 is MNHEY and CDR2 is SVGAGI. CDR3: CASSYLLGGTEAFF. In DNA, the CDR3 is TGTGCCAGCAGTTACTTACTTGGCGGTACTGAAGCTTTCTTT.

This clone was counted only a few times. The chain employs TRBV5-8 and TRBJ2-7; D might be TRBD1 (6 bases). The V gene's germline CDR1 is SGHTS and CDR2 YDEGEE. This CDR3 has 16 residues. V was pared by 1 base and J by 2 bases, with 16 bases between. CDR3 nucleotide sequence: TGTGCCAGCAGCTTGTGGGGGCCCACCGGGACCTACGAGCAGTACTTC. Translated: CASSLWGPTGTYEQYF.

This clone was counted between two and nine times. This chain links TRBV2 with TRBJ1-3; D is possibly TRBD1 (5 bases). V lost 10 bases to trimming and J lost 2 bases, with 9 bases between them. Germline V gene lookup returns CDR1 SNHLY and CDR2 FYNNEI. This CDR3 is 12 amino acids long. The CDR3 DNA follows: TGTGCCACAGGGAGGACTGGAAACACCATATATTTT. This codes for CATGRTGNTIYF.

The chain carries TRBV28 and TRBJ1-1; TRBD1 is a possible D gene (6 bases). CDR3 length: 14 amino acids. The germline V gene has CDR1 MDHEN and CDR2 SYDVKM. Trimming pared 6 bases from V and 5 bases from J, leaving 16 bases between. CDR3 region: CASSADSRRTEAFF. CDR3 DNA sequence: TGTGCCAGCAGCGCGGACAGCCGAAGGACTGAAGCTTTCTTT.

In this sample, this clone turned up a few times. The rearrangement joins TRBV4-3 to TRBJ2-7; TRBD2 might be the D (6 bases). Germline V gene data show CDR1 as LGHNA and CDR2 as YSLEER. Trimming took off 4 bases at V and 2 bases at J, with 9 bases between the two ends. This CDR3 region has 13 residues. The CDR3 here is CASSPSVTYEQYF. The CDR3 nucleotides are TGCGCCAGCAGCCCTAGCGTAACCTACGAGCAGTACTTC.

The rearrangement joins TRBV4-1 to TRBJ1-1; the D gene is possibly TRBD1 (6 bases). Germline CDR1 MGHRA, CDR2 YSYEKL. V lost 0 bases to trimming and J lost 7 bases, with 15 bases between them. This CDR3 spans 15 amino acids. CDR3 DNA: TGCGCCAGCAGCCAAGAAAGACAGGCTGGCTTTGAAGCTTTCTTT. This translates into CASSQERQAGFEAFF.

This clone was seen more than once but under ten times. The chain employs TRBV27 and TRBJ1-1, with 12 bases identical to TRBD1. Trimming cost V 2 bases and J 4 bases; bases outside gene matches: 5. CDR1 is MNHEY, CDR2 SMNVEV, per germline (reference sequence). CDR3 length: 16 amino acids. Written as DNA, the CDR3 is TGTGCCAGCAGTTTAGGGACAGGGGGCGCTGGCACTGAAGCTTTCTTT. This codes for CASSLGTGGAGTEAFF.

This chain links TRBV19 with TRBJ1-2; 10 bases match TRBD1. V was clipped by 5 bases and J by 7 bases; unmatched bases: 7. The CDR3 is made up of 14 amino acids. Germline V lookup: CDR1 LNHDA, CDR2 SQIVND (reference sequence). The CDR3 loop reads CASSPDRGQGGYTF. For the CDR3, the DNA is TGTGCCAGTAGTCCAGACAGGGGGCAGGGTGGCTACACCTTC.

The V call is TRBV7-3, the J call TRBJ2-2, with 7 bases identical to TRBD2. V shed 1 base, J shed 5 bases, and the junction held 7 bases outside the gene matches. Per germline, CDR1 SGHTA and CDR2 FQGTGA. CDR3 length: 16 residues. The CDR3 DNA reads as TGTGCCAGCAGCTTAATCCCGGGAGGAAGGACCGGGGAGCTGTTTTTT. Translation: CASSLIPGGRTGELFF. Looking up the rest from reference TRBV7-3 and TRBJ2-2 gives the full variable domain: GAGVSQTPSNKVTEKGKYVELRCDPISGHTALYWYRQSLGQGPEFLIYFQGTGAADDSGLPNDRFFAVRPEGSVSTLKIQRTERGDSAVYLCASSLIPGGRTGELFFGEGSRLTVL.

The V gene is TRBV6-6, the J gene TRBJ2-3, with D uncertain. This CDR3 region has 11 residues. Germline V CDR1 and CDR2: MNHNY, SVGAGI (reference sequence). With 8 bases removed from V and 2 bases from J, the gap between germline ends came to 5 bases. The CDR3 DNA reads as TGTGCCAGCCAAATCACAGATACGCAGTATTTT. Amino acids: CASQITDTQYF.

This clone occurred a few times. The chain joins TRBV27 to TRBJ1-6, with D unresolved. V shed 0 bases and J shed 0 bases, with 6 bases lying between them. CDR3 length equals 16 residues. CDR1 and CDR2 (germline): MNHEY, SMNVEV (reference sequence). CDR3 loop: CASSLSPSSYNSPLHF. For the CDR3, the DNA is TGTGCCAGCAGTTTATCCCCCAGCTCCTATAATTCACCCCTCCACTTT.

The V and J genes are TRBV28 and TRBJ1-5; perhaps TRBD1 as D (5 bases). CDR3 length: 15 residues. The germline V gene has CDR1 MDHEN and CDR2 SYDVKM. V dropped 7 bases and J dropped 2 bases, with 15 bases sitting between them. The CDR3 DNA reads TGTGCCAGCATACGCAGGGTCGGCGGCAATCAGCCCCAGCATTTT. This translates into CASIRRVGGNQPQHF.

This sequence joins TRBV10-3 and TRBJ2-7, with 7 bases aligning to TRBD1. The CDR3 totals 12 residues. Germline CDR1 and CDR2: ENHRY and SYGVKD. The ends lost 6 bases at V and 5 bases at J; junction bases unmatched: 4. The CDR3 is CAISERGHEQYF. CDR3 coding DNA: TGTGCCATCAGCGAGAGGGGGCACGAGCAGTACTTC.

The chain links TRBV28 to TRBJ1-3; 12 bases line up with TRBD1. Losses at the gene ends were 1 base for V and 4 bases for J; bases not matched to a gene: 8. Per germline, CDR1 MDHEN and CDR2 SYDVKM. The CDR3 contains 18 residues. CDR3 sequence: CASSLLLGTGGAGNTIYF. For the CDR3, the DNA is TGTGCCAGCAGTTTATTGCTCGGGACAGGGGGCGCGGGAAACACCATATATTTT.

The rearrangement links TRBV18 to TRBJ1-5; D gene unclear. The CDR3 is made up of 14 amino acids. V lost 6 bases to trimming and J lost 4 bases, with 13 bases between them. Germline V gene lookup returns CDR1 KGHSH and CDR2 LQKENI. DNA of the CDR3: TGTGCCAGCTCCCGAAACCGGGAAAATCAGCCCCAGCATTTT. Its translation is CASSRNRENQPQHF.

J is TRBJ2-1 and V is TRBV6-4, with 10 bases matching TRBD2. The CDR3 is 16 residues long. Germline CDR1 is MRHNA and CDR2 is SNTAGT. Trimming removed 2 bases from V and 8 bases from J; junction bases left unmatched: 9. CDR3 in amino acids: CASSDQAGGSRYEQFF. CDR3 DNA: TGTGCCAGCAGTGACCAAGCGGGGGGGAGCCGGTATGAGCAGTTCTTC.

The chain carries TRBV4-2 and TRBJ1-2; the match to TRBD1 covers 11 bases. The CDR3 has 19 amino acids. Looked up from germline, CDR1 is LGHNA and CDR2 is YNFKEQ. With V trimmed by 4 bases and J by 7 bases, 20 bases remained unmatched. In DNA, the CDR3 is TGTGCCAGCAGCCCTACTCTCCCGGACAGGGGGCTTCATCATCGTGGCTACACCTTC. This translates into CASSPTLPDRGLHHRGYTF.

V is TRBV7-2 and J is TRBJ2-3; D not resolved. Trimming removed 5 bases from V and 2 bases from J, with 5 bases in between. The CDR3 is made up of 12 amino acids. CDR1 and CDR2 (germline): SGHTA, FQGNSA. CDR3 bases: TGTGCCAGCAGCCCGTACACAGATACGCAGTATTTT. It yields the protein CASSPYTDTQYF.